The 32 T cell receptor beta chains reported below all come from one sample, sequenced in a study of T cells in Graves' hyperthyroidism and ophthalmopathy. Amplification of TCR beta CDR3 regions was performed using RNA transcripts as template. First-round RT-PCR with HTBI primers amplified the TCR CDR3 region. Using its own MiXCR run on the multiplex PCR reads, TCRdb lists one record per CDR3 protein. The sample records about 690,000 distinct CDR3 sequences, 15% to 20% being singletons. The sample taken for sequencing was blood. The receptors stem from a man between 50 and 59 years old with Graves' hyperthyroidism.

The chain uses TRBV20-1 and TRBJ1-2; unclear D gene. The V and J ends lost 4 bases and 4 bases respectively, with 13 bases between them. The CDR3 runs to 13 residues. Germline loops: CDR1 DFQATT, CDR2 SNEGSKA (reference sequence). The CDR3 region is CSAIWEESYGYTF. The CDR3 DNA follows: TGCAGTGCTATATGGGAGGAGTCCTATGGCTACACCTTC.

This clonotype was seen only a few times. The genes are TRBV11-2 and TRBJ2-3, with a possible D match to TRBD2 (6 bases). Germline V gene data show CDR1 as SGHAT and CDR2 as FQNNGV. V lost 3 bases and J lost 2, with 15 bases in between. The length of the CDR3 is 16 residues. CDR3 sequence: CASSFGGGTLTDTQYF. The CDR3, as DNA: TGTGCCAGCAGCTTTGGTGGGGGGACTCTCACAGATACGCAGTATTTT. Based on the CDR3 plus reference TRBV11-2 and TRBJ2-3, the full variable domain is EAGVAQSPRYKIIEKRQSVAFWCNPISGHATLYWYQQILGQGPKLLIQFQNNGVVDDSQLPKDRFSAERLKGVDSTLKIQPAKLEDSAVYLCASSFGGGTLTDTQYFGPGTRLTVL.

This chain connects TRBV5-1 to TRBJ2-7; D may be TRBD2 (6 bases). V shed 1 base and J shed 4 bases, with 18 bases lying between them. CDR3 length equals 16 residues. Germline V gene sequence: CDR1 SGHRS, CDR2 YFSETQ. CDR3 DNA sequence: TGCGCCAGCAGCTTGATCGGAGTTAGCGGAGGGTACGAGCAGTACTTC. This sequence encodes CASSLIGVSGGYEQYF.

This clonotype has a handful of counts. The chain carries TRBV19 and TRBJ2-7; 11 positions match TRBD2. CDR1 is LNHDA, CDR2 SQIVND, per germline (reference sequence). Germline trimming cut 3 bases from V and 2 bases from J; bases unmatched to any gene: 6. The CDR3 runs to 16 residues. CDR3 sequence: CASSIPGTSGTYEQYF. The CDR3 DNA follows: TGTGCCAGTAGTATTCCGGGGACTAGCGGTACCTACGAGCAGTACTTC. The full variable domain, rest sourced from reference TRBV19 and TRBJ2-7, is DGGITQSPKYLFRKEGQNVTLSCEQNLNHDAMYWYRQDPGQGLRLIYYSQIVNDFQKGDIAEGYSVSREKKESFPLTVTSAQKNPTAFYLCASSIPGTSGTYEQYFGPGTRLTVT.

This clonotype was counted between two and nine times. J is TRBJ1-2 and V is TRBV24-1; D not certain. Trimming pared 4 bases from V and 3 bases from J, leaving 17 bases between. CDR3 size: 16 residues. The V gene's germline CDR1 is KGHDR and CDR2 SFDVKD. CDR3 sequence (DNA): TGTGCCACCAGTGACCGGCGACCGGAAGGAGACTATGGCTACACCTTC. Translated, it gives CATSDRRPEGDYGYTF.

This clonotype was seen repeatedly, ten times or more. The chain carries TRBV20-1 and TRBJ2-7, with TRBD2 matching 9 bases. The CDR3 runs 13 residues. Germline CDR1 reads DFQATT; CDR2 reads SNEGSKA (reference sequence). Unmatched junction bases numbered 6, after V lost 3 bases and J lost 6 bases. The CDR3 nucleotides read TGCAGTGCTAGGGACCTAGCGGGGCCCGAGCAGTACTTC. Amino acid sequence: CSARDLAGPEQYF.

This clonotype was detected many times. The CDR3: CASSFVLMNTEAFF. The CDR3 bases are TGTGCCAGCAGCTTTGTTCTCATGAACACTGAAGCTTTCTTT. The chain links TRBV11-2 to TRBJ1-1; D gene ambiguous. V lost 3 bases to trimming and J lost 0 bases, with 8 bases between them. The CDR3 has 14 amino acids. Germline-derived CDR1 and CDR2 are SGHAT and FQNNGV. Together with reference TRBV11-2 and TRBJ1-1, the CDR3 gives the full variable domain: EAGVAQSPRYKIIEKRQSVAFWCNPISGHATLYWYQQILGQGPKLLIQFQNNGVVDDSQLPKDRFSAERLKGVDSTLKIQPAKLEDSAVYLCASSFVLMNTEAFFGQGTRLTVV.

This clonotype occurred many times. This rearrangement joins TRBV27 to TRBJ1-2, with D possibly being TRBD1 (6 bases). This CDR3 has 14 amino acids. CDR1 and CDR2 from the germline V gene are MNHEY and SMNVEV (reference sequence). Trimming stripped 2 bases from V and 4 bases from J, with 11 bases between. The CDR3, as DNA: TGTGCCAGCAGTTTACGGGGGCGCTTCTATGGCTACACCTTC. Its protein is CASSLRGRFYGYTF.

The V call is TRBV2, the J call TRBJ1-5; 7 positions match TRBD1. This CDR3 comprises 15 residues. Germline trimming cut 4 bases from V and 0 bases from J; bases unmatched to any gene: 3. CDR1 is SNHLY and CDR2 is FYNNEI in the germline V gene. The CDR3 loop is CASSAQGLSNQPQHF. The CDR3 coding sequence is TGTGCCAGCAGTGCACAGGGGCTTAGCAATCAGCCCCAGCATTTT.

Turning to this clonotype: This may come from a read error, since a much larger clone is one base off. No conserved phenylalanine or tryptophan is present at the end of the CDR3, so a read error is the likely explanation. The chain links TRBV30 to TRBJ2-7; the match to TRBD2 covers 12 bases. The CDR3 loop spans 15 amino acids. Trimming removed 4 bases from V and 3 bases from J; junction bases left unmatched: 7. Germline CDR1 GTSNPN, CDR2 SVGIG (reference sequence). The CDR3 loop reads CAWNPGTSGLYEQYL. As DNA, the CDR3 is TGTGCCTGGAATCCCGGGACTAGCGGGCTCTACGAGCAGTACCTC.

A word on this clonotype: With a much larger clone just one base away, this may be a read error. V gene TRBV28 combines with J gene TRBJ1-2, with D hard to call. CDR1 is MDHEN and CDR2 is SYDVKM in the germline V gene. This CDR3 is 12 amino acids long. The CDR3 reads CACSLPSYGYTF. The CDR3 nucleotides are TGTGCCTGCAGTTTGCCCAGCTATGGCTACACCTTC.

The rearrangement links TRBV9 to TRBJ2-3; no clear D. V lost 0 bases and J 4 bases, leaving 9 bases between the germline ends. This CDR3 has 14 residues. Per germline, CDR1 SGDLS and CDR2 YYNGEE. Written as DNA, the CDR3 is TGTGCCAGCAGCGTAGTCCAGAGTCCAGATACGCAGTATTTT. It is translated as CASSVVQSPDTQYF.

This chain joins TRBV28 and TRBJ2-3; 9 bases align to TRBD2. Germline trimming cut 4 bases from V and 3 bases from J; bases unmatched to any gene: 5. This CDR3 is 15 amino acids long. Germline V gene sequence: CDR1 MDHEN, CDR2 SYDVKM. The CDR3 reads CASSSPSGDTDTQYF. CDR3 DNA: TGTGCCAGCAGTTCCCCTAGCGGGGATACAGATACGCAGTATTTT. Full variable domain (missing parts from reference TRBV28 and TRBJ2-3): DVKVTQSSRYLVKRTGEKVFLECVQDMDHENMFWYRQDPGLGLRLIYFSYDVKMKEKGDIPEGYSVSREKKERFSLILESASTNQTSMYLCASSSPSGDTDTQYFGPGTRLTVL.

The chain couples TRBV20-1 to TRBJ2-7; 8 positions match TRBD2. Germline-derived CDR1 and CDR2 are DFQATT and SNEGSKA (reference sequence). This CDR3 comprises 14 residues. The CDR3 DNA is TGCAGCGGGACTAGTCCCTTAAGCTCCTACGAGCAGTACTTC. Protein: CSGTSPLSSYEQYF.

This clonotype has a count of ten or more. The chain carries TRBV29-1 and TRBJ2-5, with 7 bases lining up with TRBD2. CDR1 is SQVTM, CDR2 ANQGSEA, per germline. The CDR3 length is 12 residues. Trimming cost V 6 bases and J 4 bases; bases outside gene matches: 5. The CDR3 is CSVTPSGETQYF. CDR3 bases: TGCAGCGTGACTCCTAGCGGAGAGACCCAGTACTTC.

The sample holds many counts of this clonotype. The V and J genes are TRBV3-1 and TRBJ1-1; D unresolved. The V gene's germline CDR1 is LGHDT and CDR2 YNNKEL (reference sequence). Trimming took off 0 bases at V and 2 bases at J, with 16 bases between the two ends. CDR3 length equals 17 residues. CDR3 amino acids: CASSQDLTFTSNTEAFF. Written as DNA, the CDR3 is TGTGCCAGCAGCCAAGATCTCACTTTTACCTCCAACACTGAAGCTTTCTTT.

This clonotype was found many times. The chain couples TRBV6-1 to TRBJ1-1, with a possible D match to TRBD1 (6 bases). Germline V gene lookup returns CDR1 MNHNS and CDR2 SASEGT. This CDR3 contains 14 residues. Trimming cost V 7 bases and J 1 base, with 13 bases left between them. The CDR3 coding sequence is TGTGCCAGCAACGATGACAGGAAGAACACTGAAGCTTTCTTT. Translation gives CASNDDRKNTEAFF.

The CDR3, as DNA: TGTGCCACCTACACAGGGAGTGCTAATGAAAAACTGTTTTTT. It specifies CATYTGSANEKLFF. The J gene is TRBJ1-4, the V gene TRBV10-3, with a tentative D call TRBD1 (6 bases). Between the trimmed V and J ends, which lost 10 bases and 3 bases, there was a span of 15 bases. CDR1 is ENHRY, CDR2 SYGVKD, per germline. The CDR3 has 14 amino acids.

This clonotype was seen a handful of times. The chain couples TRBV30 to TRBJ1-4, with 7 bases that match TRBD1. V lost 3 bases, J lost 5 bases, and 3 bases stayed unmatched. The length of the CDR3 is 13 residues. Germline CDR1 and CDR2: GTSNPN and SVGIG (reference sequence). CDR3 sequence reads: CAWSVQGNEKLFF. In nucleotides, the CDR3 is TGTGCCTGGAGCGTACAGGGGAATGAAAAACTGTTTTTT.

The gene calls are TRBV28 and TRBJ1-4; D gene unclear. Germline assignment: CDR1 MDHEN and CDR2 SYDVKM. This CDR3 comprises 14 residues. V lost 7 bases to trimming and J lost 7 bases, with 16 bases between them. This chain's CDR3 is CASTLEGMGEKLFF. The CDR3 coding sequence is TGTGCCAGCACCCTGGAAGGGATGGGTGAAAAACTGTTTTTT.

This clonotype was seen a handful of times. The gene calls are TRBV7-9 and TRBJ1-2; no definite D call. Germline CDR1 reads SEHNR; CDR2 reads FQNEAQ (reference sequence). The CDR3 loop spans 14 amino acids. V shed 1 base and J shed 4 bases, with 10 bases lying between them. Written as DNA, the CDR3 is TGTGCCAGCAGCTTAGGACGGGTGGGCTATGGCTACACCTTC. It codes for CASSLGRVGYGYTF.

The V and J genes are TRBV28 and TRBJ2-2; TRBD1 aligns across 9 bases. V shed 10 bases, J shed 5 bases, and the junction held 8 bases outside the gene matches. Per the germline V gene, CDR1 is MDHEN and CDR2 is SYDVKM. The length of the CDR3 is 14 residues. CDR3 coding DNA: TGTGCCACCAAGGACAGGGGCCTTACCGGGGAGCTGTTTTTT. This encodes CATKDRGLTGELFF.

This clonotype was seen a few times. The V and J genes are TRBV27 and TRBJ1-2; 9 bases fit TRBD1. This CDR3 region has 15 residues. Germline CDR1 MNHEY, CDR2 SMNVEV (reference sequence). The V gene end was trimmed by 0 bases and the J gene end by 6 bases; junction bases not matched to a gene: 5. The CDR3 DNA is TGTGCCAGCAGTTTATCGGGACAGGGAATAAATGGCTACACCTTC. Translated, it gives CASSLSGQGINGYTF.

This clonotype was counted many times. The chain couples TRBV28 to TRBJ2-5, with D tentatively TRBD2 (5 bases). CDR3 length: 13 residues. Germline CDR1 is MDHEN and CDR2 is SYDVKM. Between the trimmed V and J ends, which lost 10 bases and 4 bases, there was a span of 16 bases. The CDR3 DNA reads TGTGCCACCGGCTCGGGGTTTCGAGAGACCCAGTACTTC. Protein product: CATGSGFRETQYF. Full variable domain (rest looked up from reference TRBV28 and TRBJ2-5): DVKVTQSSRYLVKRTGEKVFLECVQDMDHENMFWYRQDPGLGLRLIYFSYDVKMKEKGDIPEGYSVSREKKERFSLILESASTNQTSMYLCATGSGFRETQYFGPGTRLLVL.

This clonotype was counted many times. The gene calls are TRBV19 and TRBJ1-1, with TRBD1 matching over 10 bases. V was pared by 6 bases and J by 5 bases, with 6 bases of the junction left unmatched. From germline, CDR1 is LNHDA and CDR2 SQIVND (reference sequence). The CDR3 runs 14 residues. In DNA, the CDR3 is TGTGCCAGTAGATCCGCGGGACAGGGGACTGAAGCTTTCTTT. Protein sequence: CASRSAGQGTEAFF.

This clonotype was detected only a few times. The chain combines TRBV6-1 with TRBJ2-7, with 7 bases fitting TRBD1. The CDR3 contains 16 residues. CDR1 MNHNS and CDR2 SASEGT come from the germline V gene. The V gene end was trimmed by 3 bases and the J gene end by 2 bases; junction bases not matched to a gene: 10. The CDR3 region is CASSDPDRALPYEQYF. The CDR3 region has the DNA TGTGCCAGCAGTGATCCTGACAGGGCGCTTCCCTACGAGCAGTACTTC.

The table lists this clonotype with many counts. V gene TRBV2 combines with J gene TRBJ2-1, with 10 bases that match TRBD1. CDR3 length equals 16 residues. J was trimmed by 10 bases and V by 6 bases; bases with no gene match: 15. Germline loops: CDR1 SNHLY, CDR2 FYNNEI. The CDR3 region is CASRETGTGEVGEQFF. Written as DNA, the CDR3 is TGTGCCAGCAGGGAAACCGGGACAGGGGAGGTCGGGGAGCAGTTCTTC.

This clonotype was recorded many times. V and J are TRBV20-1 and TRBJ1-5; D is undetermined. In germline, CDR1 is DFQATT, CDR2 SNEGSKA (reference sequence). The CDR3 sequence is 17 residues long. V gave up 0 bases and J gave up 0 bases, with 15 bases separating them. This chain's CDR3 is CSARDVRGLYSNQPQHF. DNA for the CDR3: TGCAGTGCTAGAGATGTAAGAGGTCTCTATAGCAATCAGCCCCAGCATTTT.

This clonotype was observed at least ten times. The genes are TRBV2 and TRBJ2-2, with TRBD2 matching over 11 bases. The CDR3 consists of 20 residues. V lost 3 bases and J lost 6; bases outside the gene matches: 18. Per germline, CDR1 SNHLY and CDR2 FYNNEI. CDR3 DNA sequence: TGTGCCAGCAGTGACCCCTTTGTGGTAGCGGGAGGGCCCCAGGCCGGGGAGCTGTTTTTT. Protein product: CASSDPFVVAGGPQAGELFF.

Many counts were recorded for this clonotype. The chain combines TRBV7-2 with TRBJ2-1; weak D call: TRBD2 (5 bases). The length of the CDR3 is 15 residues. The germline gives CDR1 SGHTA, CDR2 FQGNSA. V lost 5 bases and J 2 bases, leaving 13 bases between the germline ends. The CDR3 sequence is CASSPPGSPYNEQFF. CDR3 DNA: TGTGCCAGCAGCCCCCCGGGGAGTCCCTACAATGAGCAGTTCTTC.

Many counts were recorded for this clonotype. This rearrangement joins TRBV3-1 to TRBJ2-5; D is perhaps TRBD2 (5 bases). Between the trimmed V and J ends, which lost 0 bases and 4 bases, there was a span of 9 bases. The CDR3 is 14 amino acids. Germline V CDR1 and CDR2: LGHDT, YNNKEL (reference sequence). CDR3 sequence reads: CASSQDRLLETQYF. DNA for the CDR3: TGTGCCAGCAGCCAAGATCGACTACTAGAGACCCAGTACTTC.

This chain uses TRBV7-9 with TRBJ2-7; D perhaps matches TRBD2 (7 bases). The germline gives CDR1 SEHNR, CDR2 FQNEAQ (reference sequence). Trimming took 7 bases from V and 2 from J, leaving 21 bases between them. This CDR3 has 16 amino acids. The CDR3 region has the DNA TGTGCCAGCACCCCCGGGGGGCTAGCTGCAACCTACGAGCAGTACTTC. Translated: CASTPGGLAATYEQYF.